These 26 T cell receptor beta chains were sequenced from one sample in a study of tumor-infiltrating lymphocytes in oesophageal squamous cell carcinoma (dated by TCRdb to the mid-2010s). Libraries were built with PCR. Data came from an Illumina HiSeq 2000. The public reads were run again by TCRdb, first through fastp at Q25 and then through MiXCR, and only productive beta chains were kept. Every CDR3 protein is listed once, alongside the most common genes and DNA of its rows. In this sample the table shows about 15,000 distinct CDR3 sequences, over 50% of which occur a single time. Roughly 34% of the sample is in the top ten clones. The sequencing input was esophageal tumor tissue. These receptors were obtained from a female donor with esophageal squamous cell carcinoma.

The chain carries TRBV30 and TRBJ1-3; D not certain. Germline-derived CDR1 and CDR2 are GTSNPN and SVGIG (reference sequence). The CDR3 is 14 residues long. The germline V and J ends were trimmed by 3 bases and 0 bases, with 9 bases remaining between them. For the CDR3, the DNA is TGTGCCTGGAGGAGGGTGGCCTCTGGAAACACCATATATTTT. As protein: CAWRRVASGNTIYF.

This clonotype was seen a few times. This rearrangement joins TRBV11-3 to TRBJ2-2; 12 bases are a match to TRBD1. The junction had 6 bases not matched to a gene; V was cut back by 5 bases and J by 2 bases. The CDR3 runs to 17 residues. The V gene's germline CDR1 is SGHNT and CDR2 YENEEA. The CDR3 nucleotides are TGTGCCAGCAGCAGCCGGGACAGGGGGCCAAACACCGGGGAGCTGTTTTTT. Translated: CASSSRDRGPNTGELFF.

This chain joins TRBV7-6 and TRBJ2-5; D might be TRBD2 (5 bases). Germline V gives CDR1 SGHVS, CDR2 FNYEAQ. Trimming took off 3 bases at V and 11 bases at J, with 22 bases between the two ends. The CDR3 has 15 amino acids. For the CDR3, the DNA is TGTGCCAGCAGCTTCTTCCAGGAGGCTGACAATGAGCAGTACTTC. It encodes CASSFFQEADNEQYF.

The chain uses TRBV19 and TRBJ1-1; D might be TRBD1 (5 bases). In germline, CDR1 is LNHDA, CDR2 SQIVND (reference sequence). The CDR3 extends over 12 amino acids. V lost 3 bases, J lost 8 bases, and 10 bases lay in between. The CDR3 loop is CASSIMAGEAFF. The DNA for the CDR3 is TGTGCCAGTAGTATTATGGCAGGGGAAGCTTTCTTT.

A few counts support this clonotype. CDR3 sequence: CASSEPGTSYEQYF. DNA for the CDR3: TGTGCCAGCAGTGAGCCGGGGACATCCTACGAGCAGTACTTC. The chain employs TRBV6-1 and TRBJ2-7, with D tentatively TRBD1 (6 bases). The CDR3 spans 14 residues. V lost 3 bases and J lost 1, with 10 bases in between. Germline CDR1 reads MNHNS; CDR2 reads SASEGT.

The genes are TRBV7-8 and TRBJ2-5; TRBD2 matches at 11 bases. The assigned J gene may be wrong: the sequence end matches TRBJ2-1 better. The CDR3 runs 17 residues. Germline CDR1 SGHVS, CDR2 FQNEAQ. The CDR3 sequence is CASSLRLAGGDYNEQFF. In DNA, the CDR3 is TGTGCCAGCAGCTTAAGGCTAGCGGGAGGTGATTACAATGAGCAGTTCTTC.

The chain joins TRBV7-1 to TRBJ2-5; 9 bases match TRBD1. TRBV7-1 counts as an open reading frame of uncertain function. With V trimmed by 5 bases and J by 2 bases, 3 bases remained unmatched. This CDR3 is 14 amino acids long. The CDR3 spells CASSRDRGQETQYF. DNA for the CDR3: TGTGCCAGCAGCCGAGACAGGGGGCAAGAGACCCAGTACTTC.

The rearrangement uses TRBV14 and TRBJ1-2; the D is unclear. There are 13 residues in the CDR3. V was clipped by 1 base and J by 4 bases, with 7 bases between them. The germline V gene encodes CDR1 SGHDN and CDR2 FVKESK. The CDR3 DNA reads TGTGCCAGCAGCCAAGCAGGCCGCTATGGCTACACCTTC. Protein: CASSQAGRYGYTF.

The sample holds one count of this clonotype. The junction and the germline gene differ at one end; a read error may be behind it. The chain uses TRBV7-2 and TRBJ2-3; 15 nucleotides line up with TRBD2. Germline CDR1 SGHTA, CDR2 FQGNSA. CDR3 length equals 14 residues. CDR3 region: CASRPTGTSGRTSF. CDR3 coding DNA: TGTGCCAGCAGGCCGACCGGGACTAGCGGGAGGACCTCTTTT.

This clonotype has more than one count but fewer than ten. V is TRBV7-6 and J is TRBJ2-1; D unclear. Germline loops: CDR1 SGHVS, CDR2 FNYEAQ. Trimming pared 8 bases from V and 5 bases from J, leaving 19 bases between. This CDR3 is built from 15 residues. The CDR3 DNA reads TGTGCCAGCGGAACGAGAGCACCCCGGGACAATGAGCAGTTCTTC. Its protein is CASGTRAPRDNEQFF.

The CDR3 here is CASSPADTVSYGYTF. CDR3 bases: TGTGCCAGCAGCCCAGCAGATACAGTGAGCTATGGCTACACCTTC. The chain uses TRBV7-8 and TRBJ1-2; D is ambiguous. Germline assignment: CDR1 SGHVS and CDR2 FQNEAQ. This CDR3 region has 15 residues. V dropped 5 bases and J dropped 4 bases, with 17 bases sitting between them. The whole variable domain, remainder taken from reference TRBV7-8 and TRBJ1-2, is GAGVSQSPRYKVAKRGQDVALRCDPISGHVSLFWYQQALGQGPEFLTYFQNEAQLDKSGLPSDRFFAERPEGSVSTLKIQRTQQEDSAVYLCASSPADTVSYGYTFGSGTRLTVV.

CDR3 bases: TGTGCCAGCAGCGGGTCCGGTGGGGTGTTTGATACGCAGTATTTT. Protein: CASSGSGGVFDTQYF. The chain has TRBV7-3 and TRBJ2-3; D unclear. Trimming left V 5 bases short and J 6 bases short, with 18 bases between. Germline loops: CDR1 SGHTA, CDR2 FQGTGA. The CDR3 runs to 15 residues. Combining the CDR3 with reference TRBV7-3 and TRBJ2-3 gives the whole variable domain GAGVSQTPSNKVTEKGKYVELRCDPISGHTALYWYRQSLGQGPEFLIYFQGTGAADDSGLPNDRFFAVRPEGSVSTLKIQRTERGDSAVYLCASSGSGGVFDTQYFGPGTRLTVL.

In its sample, this clonotype was seen once. This sequence joins TRBV7-2 and TRBJ1-1; 7 nucleotides agree with TRBD1. The CDR3 is made up of 15 amino acids. Germline CDR1 is SGHTA and CDR2 is FQGNSA. Trimming removed 4 bases from V and 1 base from J; junction bases left unmatched: 6. CDR3 sequence (DNA): TGTGCCAGCAGCTCAAGGGGGACAGCGAACACTGAAGCTTTCTTT. It codes for CASSSRGTANTEAFF.

The table lists this clonotype with many counts. V and J are TRBV7-8 and TRBJ2-7; D not certain. CDR1 SGHVS and CDR2 FQNEAQ come from the germline V gene. This CDR3 is 13 amino acids long. V lost 2 bases and J lost 2, with 7 bases in between. This CDR3 is CASSLSRTYEQYF. The CDR3 nucleotides read TGTGCCAGCAGCTTATCTAGGACCTACGAGCAGTACTTC.

This clonotype was recorded a few times. V and J are TRBV7-3 and TRBJ2-2, with no clear D. Per the germline V gene, CDR1 is SGHTA and CDR2 is FQGTGA. The CDR3 is 14 amino acids. V gave up 1 base and J gave up 3 bases, with 6 bases separating them. In nucleotides, the CDR3 is TGTGCCAGCAGCTTAAACCAGTACACCGGGGAGCTGTTTTTT. This gives the protein CASSLNQYTGELFF.

The gene calls are TRBV7-6 and TRBJ2-1; 9 bases agree with TRBD1. The CDR3 runs to 16 residues. Germline lookup yields CDR1 SGHVS and CDR2 FNYEAQ. J was trimmed by 0 bases and V by 4 bases; bases with no gene match: 4. The CDR3: CASSSGTGSSYNEQFF. The CDR3 DNA reads TGTGCCAGCAGCTCAGGGACAGGGAGCTCCTACAATGAGCAGTTCTTC.

The chain recombines TRBV7-4 with TRBJ2-1, with a weak D call TRBD2 (6 bases). Between the trimmed V and J ends, which lost 2 bases and 2 bases, there was a span of 16 bases. There are 17 residues in the CDR3. Looked up from germline, CDR1 is SGHVT and CDR2 is SQSDAQ. CDR3 residues: CASSLKIAGFTYNEQFF. DNA of the CDR3: TGTGCCAGCAGCTTAAAAATCGCGGGATTCACCTACAATGAGCAGTTCTTC.

Many counts were recorded for this clonotype. The chain recombines TRBV5-5 with TRBJ2-2; D unresolved. The germline gives CDR1 SGHKS, CDR2 YYEKEE (reference sequence). V shed 0 bases and J shed 11 bases, with 11 bases lying between them. The CDR3 runs 13 residues. The CDR3 DNA is TGTGCCAGCAGCTTGGTGGGGAAAAGCGAGCTGTTTTTT. This codes for CASSLVGKSELFF.

The genes are TRBV27 and TRBJ2-7; no firm D call. V lost 8 bases, J lost 2 bases, and 16 bases lay in between. CDR1 MNHEY and CDR2 SMNVEV come from the germline V gene (reference sequence). There are 14 residues in the CDR3. The CDR3 here is CASSRGDNTYEQYF. The CDR3 DNA follows: TGTGCCAGCTCTCGAGGCGACAACACCTACGAGCAGTACTTC.

The gene calls are TRBV7-2 and TRBJ2-3; the D is unclear. The CDR3 has 11 residues. CDR1 and CDR2 from the germline V gene are SGHTA and FQGNSA. With 6 bases removed from V and 3 bases from J, the gap between germline ends came to 4 bases. CDR3 nucleotides: TGTGCCAGCAGGATTACAGATACGCAGTATTTT. It translates to CASRITDTQYF.

This clonotype was recorded many times. The chain couples TRBV19 to TRBJ2-1; TRBD2 matches 16 bases. This CDR3 region has 19 residues. V shed 5 bases and J 7 bases; nucleotides not matched to a gene: 14. Germline CDR1 LNHDA, CDR2 SQIVND (reference sequence). The CDR3 loop reads CASSLGGLAGGGGQNEQFF. The CDR3 DNA follows: TGTGCCAGTAGTTTGGGGGGACTAGCGGGAGGGGGAGGTCAGAATGAGCAGTTCTTC.

This chain joins TRBV7-3 and TRBJ1-1, with 10 positions matching TRBD1. This CDR3 contains 14 residues. The ends lost 3 bases at V and 5 bases at J; junction bases unmatched: 3. Germline CDR1 SGHTA, CDR2 FQGTGA. The CDR3 nucleotides are TGTGCCAGCAGCTTGGACAGGGGGAATACTGAAGCTTTCTTT. This codes for CASSLDRGNTEAFF.

This clonotype is deemed large. The chain recombines TRBV15 with TRBJ2-5; 8 bases fit TRBD1. V shed 4 bases and J 5 bases; nucleotides not matched to a gene: 3. Germline V gene sequence: CDR1 LNHNV, CDR2 YYDKDF (reference sequence). The CDR3 length is 13 residues. CDR3 protein: CATSITGGETQYF. Written as DNA, the CDR3 is TGTGCCACCAGCATCACAGGGGGGGAGACCCAGTACTTC. Combining the CDR3 with reference TRBV15 and TRBJ2-5 gives the whole variable domain DAMVIQNPRYQVTQFGKPVTLSCSQTLNHNVMYWYQQKSSQAPKLLFHYYDKDFNNEADTPDNFQSRRPNTSFCFLDIRSPGLGDTAMYLCATSITGGETQYFGPGTRLLVL.

This clonotype was observed a single time. The DNA for the CDR3 is TGTGCCAGCAGTTTACACAGGACAGATACGCAGTATTTT. Protein: CASSLHRTDTQYF. J is TRBJ2-3 and V is TRBV12-3 or TRBV12-4; possibly TRBD1 for D (5 bases). Trimming stripped 2 bases from V and 3 bases from J, with 6 bases between. The CDR3 is 13 amino acids.

This rearrangement joins TRBV11-2 to TRBJ2-5; 10 nucleotides match TRBD2. Trimming at V came to 2 bases and at J to 13 bases, leaving 16 bases not matched to a gene. Germline CDR1 and CDR2: SGHAT and FQNNGV. The CDR3 runs 16 residues. Here the CDR3 DNA reads TGTGCCAGCAGCTTAAGGGATTCTAGCGGGGGCGCCGTTTTGTACTTC. It encodes CASSLRDSSGGAVLYF. Looking up the rest from reference TRBV11-2 and TRBJ2-5 gives the full variable domain: EAGVAQSPRYKIIEKRQSVAFWCNPISGHATLYWYQQILGQGPKLLIQFQNNGVVDDSQLPKDRFSAERLKGVDSTLKIQPAKLEDSAVYLCASSLRDSSGGAVLYFGPGTRLLVL.

The V call is TRBV6-2 or TRBV6-3, the J call TRBJ2-3, with 9 positions matching TRBD1. The V segment lost 2 bases and the J segment 2 bases; nucleotides outside the gene matches: 11. The CDR3 is made up of 18 amino acids. The germline CDR1 and CDR2 sequences are MNHEY and SVGEGT. CDR3 DNA: TGTGCCAGCAGTTACAGGACAGGGGATGGGATCCACACAGATACGCAGTATTTT. Translated, it gives CASSYRTGDGIHTDTQYF.